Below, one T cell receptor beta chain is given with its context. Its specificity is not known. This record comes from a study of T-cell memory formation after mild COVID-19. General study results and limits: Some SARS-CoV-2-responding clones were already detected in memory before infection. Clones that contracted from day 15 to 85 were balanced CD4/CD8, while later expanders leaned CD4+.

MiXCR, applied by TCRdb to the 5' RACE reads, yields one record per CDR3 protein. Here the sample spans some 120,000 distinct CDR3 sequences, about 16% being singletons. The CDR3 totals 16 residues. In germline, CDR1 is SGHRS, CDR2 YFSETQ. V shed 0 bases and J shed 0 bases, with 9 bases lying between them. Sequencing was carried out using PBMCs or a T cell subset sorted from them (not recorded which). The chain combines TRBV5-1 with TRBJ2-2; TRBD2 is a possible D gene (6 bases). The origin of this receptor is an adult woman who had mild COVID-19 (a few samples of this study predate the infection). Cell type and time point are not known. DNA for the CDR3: TGCGCCAGCAGCTTGGTGGCGGGAACGAACACCGGGGAGCTGTTTTTT. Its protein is CASSLVAGTNTGELFF.